One TCR beta chain is described in this entry. The antigen remains undetermined. This entry comes from a study of T cells in localized non-small cell lung cancer. Study observations and caveats: A median approximately 53 of the top 100 tumor clones appeared in adjacent lung.

TCRdb keeps only in-frame clones here, not all; method: immunoSEQ multiplex PCR. The sample lists around 70,000 clones, around 84% occurring once. V lost 5 bases to trimming and J lost 1 base; unmatched junction nucleotides: 10. The CDR3 contains 17 residues. Germline CDR1 and CDR2: SGHTA and FQGNSA. The sequence derives from a female donor of 60 years or more with stage I lung adenocarcinoma. Here the sequenced sample was peripheral blood, taken before any cancer treatment. The V gene is TRBV7-2, the J gene TRBJ2-1, with 8 bases lining up with TRBD2. The CDR3 here is CASSLRLAPDSYNEQFF. The CDR3 bases are TGTGCCAGCAGCCTGCGACTAGCGCCCGATTCCTACAATGAGCAGTTCTTC. Full variable domain (outside the CDR3, taken from reference TRBV7-2 and TRBJ2-1): GAGVSQSPSNKVTEKGKDVELRCDPISGHTALYWYRQSLGQGLEFLIYFQGNSAPDKSGLPSDRFSAERTGGSVSTLTIQRTQQEDSAVYLCASSLRLAPDSYNEQFFGPGTRLTVL.